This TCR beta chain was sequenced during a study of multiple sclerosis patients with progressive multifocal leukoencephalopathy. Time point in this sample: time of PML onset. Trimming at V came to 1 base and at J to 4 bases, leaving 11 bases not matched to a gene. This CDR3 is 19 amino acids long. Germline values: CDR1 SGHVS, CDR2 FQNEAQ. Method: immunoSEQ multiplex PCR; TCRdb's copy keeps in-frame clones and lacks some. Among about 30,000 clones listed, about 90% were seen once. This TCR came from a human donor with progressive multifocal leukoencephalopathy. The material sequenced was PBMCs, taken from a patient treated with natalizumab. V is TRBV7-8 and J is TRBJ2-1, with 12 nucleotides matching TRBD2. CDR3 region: CASSLGGLAGTTPYNEQFF. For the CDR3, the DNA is TGTGCCAGCAGCTTAGGGGGACTAGCGGGTACGACGCCATACAATGAGCAGTTCTTC. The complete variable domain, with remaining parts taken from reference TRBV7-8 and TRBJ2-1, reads GAGVSQSPRYKVAKRGQDVALRCDPISGHVSLFWYQQALGQGPEFLTYFQNEAQLDKSGLPSDRFFAERPEGSVSTLKIQRTQQEDSAVYLCASSLGGLAGTTPYNEQFFGPGTRLTVL.